Each of the 31 T cell receptor beta chains below was sequenced from the same sample in a study of OX40 agonist ivuxolimab in advanced cancers. TCRdb's copy holds only in-frame clones and misses some; the assay was immunoSEQ multiplex PCR. The sample has about 61,000 clones, more than 85% seen once; the top ten hold under 20%. The input for sequencing was CD4+ or CD8+ T cells sorted from blood, taken in a trial of the OX40 agonist ivuxolimab. These receptors were obtained from an adult with an advanced solid tumor such as melanoma, head and neck, liver or kidney cancer.

V is TRBV19 and J is TRBJ1-1; D is perhaps TRBD1 (6 bases). CDR1 is LNHDA, CDR2 SQIVND, per germline (reference sequence). Trimming pared 5 bases from V and 8 bases from J, leaving 9 bases between. The CDR3 is made up of 11 amino acids. The CDR3 region is CASSLGTEAFF. The CDR3 coding sequence is TGTGCCAGTAGTCTGGGGACAGAAGCTTTCTTT. The full variable domain, rest sourced from reference TRBV19 and TRBJ1-1, is DGGITQSPKYLFRKEGQNVTLSCEQNLNHDAMYWYRQDPGQGLRLIYYSQIVNDFQKGDIAEGYSVSREKKESFPLTVTSAQKNPTAFYLCASSLGTEAFFGQGTRLTVV.

The J gene is TRBJ2-1, the V gene TRBV19; 7 nucleotides align to TRBD2. The CDR3 contains 15 residues. Germline V lookup: CDR1 LNHDA, CDR2 SQIVND (reference sequence). The trim removed 1 base at V and 2 bases at J, leaving 2 bases unmatched. The CDR3 DNA is TGTGCCAGTAGTATAGGCGGGGGTGCCTACAATGAGCAGTTCTTC. Its protein is CASSIGGGAYNEQFF.

The rearrangement uses TRBV5-6 and TRBJ2-7, with 8 bases matching TRBD2. CDR3 length: 15 residues. V lost 5 bases and J lost 6; bases outside the gene matches: 13. Germline CDR1 is SGHDT and CDR2 is YYEEEE. The CDR3 loop reads CASSPTGLAGTEQYF. The CDR3 DNA follows: TGTGCCAGCAGTCCTACAGGGCTAGCGGGTACCGAGCAGTACTTC.

The J gene is TRBJ1-4, the V gene TRBV7-9; 9 positions agree with TRBD1. V lost 1 base and J lost 11; bases outside the gene matches: 8. Germline values: CDR1 SEHNR, CDR2 FQNEAQ (reference sequence). CDR3 size: 15 residues. The CDR3 is CASSLEGTGQQKLFF. CDR3 bases: TGTGCCAGCAGCTTAGAGGGGACAGGGCAGCAGAAACTGTTTTTT.

The rearrangement joins TRBV5-1 to TRBJ1-2; D is ambiguous. CDR1 SGHRS and CDR2 YFSETQ come from the germline V gene. The CDR3 runs 12 residues. Between the trimmed V and J ends, which lost 0 bases and 6 bases, there was a span of 6 bases. CDR3 residues: CASSLGGDGYTF. In DNA, the CDR3 is TGCGCCAGCAGCTTGGGGGGAGATGGCTACACCTTC. The full variable domain, with the rest looked up from reference TRBV5-1 and TRBJ1-2, is KAGVTQTPRYLIKTRGQQVTLSCSPISGHRSVSWYQQTPGQGLQFLFEYFSETQRNKGNFPGRFSGRQFSNSRSEMNVSTLELGDSALYLCASSLGGDGYTFGSGTRLTVV.

Only one count was recorded for this clone. J is TRBJ2-3 and V is TRBV9; TRBD1 might be the D (5 bases). The CDR3 sequence is 12 residues long. Trimming cost V 5 bases and J 6 bases, with 10 bases left between them. CDR1 SGDLS and CDR2 YYNGEE come from the germline V gene. The CDR3 DNA is TGTGCCAGCAGAGGACCAGGGGATACGCAGTATTTT. Translating gives CASRGPGDTQYF. Together with reference TRBV9 and TRBJ2-3, the CDR3 gives the full variable domain: DSGVTQTPKHLITATGQRVTLRCSPRSGDLSVYWYQQSLDQGLQFLIQYYNGEERAKGNILERFSAQQFPDLHSELNLSSLELGDSALYFCASRGPGDTQYFGPGTRLTVL.

The V gene is TRBV7-6, the J gene TRBJ2-1; TRBD1 or TRBD2 may be the D gene (5 bases each). The CDR3 is 14 residues long. V lost 5 bases and J lost 5, with 13 bases in between. Germline assignment: CDR1 SGHVS and CDR2 FNYEAQ. The CDR3 DNA reads as TGTGCCAGCAGCCGTTTAGGGACCGACAATGAGCAGTTCTTC. This encodes CASSRLGTDNEQFF.

V is TRBV6-6 and J is TRBJ2-7; D might be TRBD1 (5 bases). This CDR3 is built from 15 residues. Trimming took 2 bases from V and 3 from J, leaving 14 bases between them. Germline lookup yields CDR1 MNHNY and CDR2 SVGAGI (reference sequence). CDR3 in amino acids: CASSYATVQDYEQYF. DNA for the CDR3: TGTGCCAGCAGTTACGCTACAGTACAGGACTACGAGCAGTACTTC.

CDR3 amino acids: CASSPWSNQPQHF. The CDR3 region has the DNA TGCGCCAGCAGCCCATGGAGCAATCAGCCCCAGCATTTT. The genes are TRBV4-1 and TRBJ1-5; D not certain. This CDR3 is built from 13 residues. Germline CDR1 is MGHRA and CDR2 is YSYEKL. Trimming shortened V by 4 bases and J by 1 base, and 5 bases separated the two germline ends.

V is TRBV5-1 and J is TRBJ2-3; TRBD1 aligns across 9 bases. The CDR3 is made up of 18 amino acids. The junction had 9 bases not matched to a gene; V was cut back by 0 bases and J by 1 base. CDR1 is SGHRS, CDR2 YFSETQ, per germline. CDR3 in amino acids: CASSLEGQGLPGTDTQYF. DNA of the CDR3: TGCGCCAGCAGCTTGGAGGGACAGGGCCTCCCCGGCACAGATACGCAGTATTTT.

The chain links TRBV19 to TRBJ1-6, with a possible D match to TRBD1 (6 bases). Trimming cost V 1 base and J 8 bases, with 12 bases left between them. CDR3 length equals 15 residues. Germline CDR1 is LNHDA and CDR2 is SQIVND (reference sequence). As DNA, the CDR3 is TGTGCCAGTAGTATAGTAGCACAGGGTGATTCACCCCTCCACTTT. Amino acids: CASSIVAQGDSPLHF.

The chain recombines TRBV11-2 with TRBJ2-1; either TRBD1 or TRBD2 may supply D (6 bases each). V dropped 5 bases and J dropped 5 bases, with 10 bases sitting between them. Germline CDR1 reads SGHAT; CDR2 reads FQNNGV. This CDR3 region has 13 residues. The CDR3 is CASSIRGHNEQFF. In nucleotides, the CDR3 is TGTGCCAGCAGCATTCGGGGGCACAATGAGCAGTTCTTC.

This clone was recorded once. This same CDR3 is encoded by further DNA sequences in the sample. This rearrangement joins TRBV5-6 to TRBJ1-3, with D unclear. The CDR3 consists of 14 residues. With 0 bases removed from V and 2 bases from J, the gap between germline ends came to 6 bases. CDR1 is SGHDT, CDR2 YYEEEE, per germline. CDR3 region: CASSLGAAGNTIYF. Here the CDR3 DNA reads TGTGCCAGCAGCTTGGGGGCAGCTGGAAACACCATATATTTT.

This clone was found a few times. The chain combines TRBV7-6 with TRBJ1-5; no clear D. CDR3 length equals 17 residues. The germline gives CDR1 SGHVS, CDR2 FNYEAQ. Trimming removed 1 base at V and 4 bases at J, with 17 bases between. The CDR3 here is CASSLGPGDSENQPQHF. The CDR3 bases are TGTGCCAGCAGCTTAGGGCCGGGCGACTCGGAGAATCAGCCCCAGCATTTT.

The chain uses TRBV19 and TRBJ2-7; 10 bases fit TRBD2. The CDR3 is 16 amino acids. CDR1 is LNHDA and CDR2 is SQIVND in the germline V gene (reference sequence). J lost 2 bases, V lost 4 bases, and 8 bases had no gene match. CDR3 amino acids: CASSSDPSGRPYEQYF. The CDR3 DNA is TGTGCCAGTAGTAGCGACCCTAGCGGGAGACCCTACGAGCAGTACTTC.

V usage is TRBV7-9 and J usage is TRBJ2-2; D perhaps matches TRBD1 (6 bases). V gave up 4 bases and J gave up 4 bases, with 16 bases separating them. Germline V gene lookup returns CDR1 SEHNR and CDR2 FQNEAQ (reference sequence). The CDR3 loop spans 16 amino acids. The CDR3, as DNA: TGTGCCAGCAGCTCTTGGTGGGGGCCGGTCACCGGGGAGCTGTTTTTT. This translates into CASSSWWGPVTGELFF.

The chain uses TRBV6-6 and TRBJ2-1, with D possibly matching TRBD1 (5 bases). This CDR3 has 15 amino acids. Germline V gene data show CDR1 as MNHNY and CDR2 as SVGAGI (reference sequence). V dropped 0 bases and J dropped 3 bases, with 9 bases sitting between them. Here the CDR3 reads CASSYSRGNYNEQFF. The CDR3 DNA sequence: TGTGCCAGCAGTTACTCTAGGGGAAACTACAATGAGCAGTTCTTC.

The chain is built from TRBV5-6 and TRBJ1-5; weak D call: TRBD1 (5 bases). V was pared by 1 base and J by 3 bases, with 14 bases between. The germline V gene has CDR1 SGHDT and CDR2 YYEEEE. The CDR3 is 16 amino acids. For the CDR3, the DNA is TGTGCCAGCAGCTTGATGGTTTTAGGGGCCAATCAGCCCCAGCATTTT. Its translation: CASSLMVLGANQPQHF.

The chain combines TRBV6-5 with TRBJ1-1; D gene uncertain. Looked up from germline, CDR1 is MNHEY and CDR2 is SVGAGI. V lost 5 bases to trimming and J lost 5 bases, with 9 bases between them. CDR3 size: 12 residues. CDR3 residues: CASSPDGTEAFF. In nucleotides, the CDR3 is TGTGCCAGCAGTCCCGATGGTACTGAAGCTTTCTTT.

V usage is TRBV30 and J usage is TRBJ2-7, with 8 bases matching TRBD2. V gave up 0 bases and J gave up 3 bases; unmatched junction bases: 4. This CDR3 comprises 14 residues. CDR1 GTSNPN and CDR2 SVGIG come from the germline V gene (reference sequence). The CDR3 nucleotides read TGTGCCTGGAGTGTAGCGGGGGTCCTCTACGAGCAGTACTTC. As protein: CAWSVAGVLYEQYF.

The gene calls are TRBV4-2 and TRBJ2-7, with D possibly matching TRBD1 (5 bases). V was trimmed by 3 bases and J by 3 bases, leaving 6 bases between them. CDR3 length: 12 amino acids. Germline V gene lookup returns CDR1 LGHNA and CDR2 YNFKEQ. The CDR3 sequence: CASSQQGYEQYF. CDR3 sequence (DNA): TGTGCCAGCAGCCAGCAGGGCTACGAGCAGTACTTC.

This chain's CDR3 is CASSVDAGDTGELFF. As DNA, the CDR3 is TGTGCCAGCAGCGTAGATGCAGGGGACACCGGGGAGCTGTTTTTT. The rearrangement links TRBV9 to TRBJ2-2; maybe TRBD1 (6 bases). CDR1 is SGDLS, CDR2 YYNGEE, per germline. The CDR3 consists of 15 residues. V lost 0 bases to trimming and J lost 3 bases, with 9 bases between them.

This chain links TRBV4-1 with TRBJ1-1; 7 nucleotides line up with TRBD1. Germline loops: CDR1 MGHRA, CDR2 YSYEKL. This CDR3 spans 16 amino acids. J was trimmed by 0 bases and V by 1 base; bases with no gene match: 5. CDR3 protein: CASSQVGQAMNTEAFF. DNA for the CDR3: TGCGCCAGCAGCCAAGTAGGACAGGCGATGAACACTGAAGCTTTCTTT.

V usage is TRBV27 and J usage is TRBJ2-1; either TRBD1 or TRBD2 may fit D (6 bases each). The germline V and J ends were trimmed by 4 bases and 8 bases, with 21 bases remaining between them. The germline V gene has CDR1 MNHEY and CDR2 SMNVEV (reference sequence). This CDR3 has 16 residues. The CDR3 bases are TGTGCCAGCAGTTCCCTCACGGGGGCCCACCCATATGAGCAGTTCTTC. Translated, it gives CASSSLTGAHPYEQFF.

The rearrangement links TRBV6-5 to TRBJ2-7; tentative D call: TRBD1 (5 bases). The germline V gene has CDR1 MNHEY and CDR2 SVGAGI. V was trimmed by 0 bases and J by 1 base, leaving 13 bases between them. The length of the CDR3 is 16 residues. CDR3 DNA: TGTGCCAGCAGTTACTCGACGGCAGGACATTCCTACGAGCAGTACTTC. It specifies CASSYSTAGHSYEQYF.

This clone has just one count. The chain combines TRBV15 with TRBJ1-4; D call uncertain. V was shortened by 4 bases and J by 6 bases, with 15 bases between the two germline ends. CDR1 is LNHNV and CDR2 is YYDKDF in the germline V gene (reference sequence). The CDR3 runs to 15 residues. The CDR3 coding sequence is TGTGCCACCAGCACCGTGACAAGGGCGGATGAAAAACTGTTTTTT. Residues: CATSTVTRADEKLFF.

This CDR3 reads CASSPRTPEGTEAFF. The CDR3 nucleotides read TGTGCCAGTAGTCCGAGGACACCCGAGGGGACTGAAGCTTTCTTT. The V and J genes are TRBV19 and TRBJ1-1, with a weak D call TRBD1 (5 bases). V shed 5 bases and J shed 5 bases, with 18 bases lying between them. Looked up from germline, CDR1 is LNHDA and CDR2 is SQIVND (reference sequence). The CDR3 sequence is 15 residues long.

In its sample, this clone was seen once. The chain is built from TRBV9 and TRBJ1-2; D is perhaps TRBD1 (6 bases). V shed 3 bases and J shed 5 bases, with 17 bases lying between them. This CDR3 has 15 residues. The germline gives CDR1 SGDLS, CDR2 YYNGEE. The CDR3 is CASSEGSDREYGYTF. The CDR3 DNA sequence: TGTGCCAGCAGCGAGGGATCGGACAGAGAATATGGCTACACCTTC.

The V gene is TRBV4-1, the J gene TRBJ2-2; D is perhaps TRBD1 (7 bases). Germline V gene lookup returns CDR1 MGHRA and CDR2 YSYEKL. The CDR3 length is 15 residues. Trimming pared 5 bases from V and 6 bases from J, leaving 16 bases between. This chain's CDR3 is CASSSVSGGSGELFF. The CDR3 bases are TGCGCCAGCAGCTCAGTGTCAGGGGGGTCCGGGGAGCTGTTTTTT.

The rearrangement links TRBV10-2 to TRBJ1-2, with 9 positions matching TRBD1. This CDR3 is built from 15 residues. Germline-derived CDR1 and CDR2 are WSHSY and SAAADI. The trim removed 3 bases at V and 5 bases at J, leaving 7 bases unmatched. The CDR3 reads CASSDDRTGAYGYTF. The CDR3, as DNA: TGCGCCAGCAGTGATGATCGGACAGGGGCTTATGGCTACACCTTC.

The V call is TRBV11-2, the J call TRBJ2-5; D is unresolved. The length of the CDR3 is 14 residues. Germline V CDR1 and CDR2: SGHAT, FQNNGV. The V and J ends lost 5 bases and 4 bases respectively, with 14 bases between them. Here the CDR3 DNA reads TGTGCCAGCAGCCCCCTGGAAGGGATAGAGACCCAGTACTTC. It specifies CASSPLEGIETQYF.